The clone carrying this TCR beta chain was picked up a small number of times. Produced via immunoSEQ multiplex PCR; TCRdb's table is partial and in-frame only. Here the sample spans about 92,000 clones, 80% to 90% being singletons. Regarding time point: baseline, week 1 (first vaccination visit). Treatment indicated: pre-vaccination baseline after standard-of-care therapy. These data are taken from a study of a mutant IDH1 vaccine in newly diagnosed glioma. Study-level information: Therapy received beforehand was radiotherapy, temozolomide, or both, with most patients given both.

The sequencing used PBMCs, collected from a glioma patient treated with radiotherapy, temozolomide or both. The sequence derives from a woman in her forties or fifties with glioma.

CDR3 DNA: TGTGCCAGCGGAAACAGGGACTACGAGCAGTACTTC. This gives the protein CASGNRDYEQYF. The genes are TRBV5-4 and TRBJ2-7, with D possibly being TRBD1 (6 bases). V was shortened by 7 bases and J by 3 bases, with 11 bases between the two germline ends. There are 12 residues in the CDR3. Germline loops: CDR1 SGHNT, CDR2 YYREEE (reference sequence).